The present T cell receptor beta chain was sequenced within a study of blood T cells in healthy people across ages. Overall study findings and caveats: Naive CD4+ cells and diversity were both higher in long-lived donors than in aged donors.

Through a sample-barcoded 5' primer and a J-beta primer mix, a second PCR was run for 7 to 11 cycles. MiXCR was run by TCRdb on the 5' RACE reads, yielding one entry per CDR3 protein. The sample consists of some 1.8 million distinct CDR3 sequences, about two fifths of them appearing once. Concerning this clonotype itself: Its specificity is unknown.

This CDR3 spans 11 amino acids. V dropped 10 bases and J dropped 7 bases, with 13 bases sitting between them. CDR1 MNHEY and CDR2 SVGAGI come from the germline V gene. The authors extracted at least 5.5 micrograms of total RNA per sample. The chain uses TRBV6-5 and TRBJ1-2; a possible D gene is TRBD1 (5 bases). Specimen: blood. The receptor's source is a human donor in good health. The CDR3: CATLWGFGYTF. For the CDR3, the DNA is TGTGCCACCCTATGGGGGTTTGGCTACACCTTC.